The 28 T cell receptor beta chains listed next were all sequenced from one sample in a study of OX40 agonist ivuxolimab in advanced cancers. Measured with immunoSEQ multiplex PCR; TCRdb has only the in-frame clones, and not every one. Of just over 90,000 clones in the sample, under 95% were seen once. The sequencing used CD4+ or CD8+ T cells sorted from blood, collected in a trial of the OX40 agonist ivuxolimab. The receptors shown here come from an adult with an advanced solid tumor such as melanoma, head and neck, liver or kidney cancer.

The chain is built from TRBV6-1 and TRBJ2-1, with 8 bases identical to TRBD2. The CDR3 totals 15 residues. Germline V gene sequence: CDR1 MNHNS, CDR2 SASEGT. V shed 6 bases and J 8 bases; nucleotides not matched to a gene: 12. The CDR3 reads CASRGPGLVDHEQFF. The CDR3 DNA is TGTGCCAGCAGGGGTCCGGGACTAGTAGACCATGAGCAGTTCTTC.

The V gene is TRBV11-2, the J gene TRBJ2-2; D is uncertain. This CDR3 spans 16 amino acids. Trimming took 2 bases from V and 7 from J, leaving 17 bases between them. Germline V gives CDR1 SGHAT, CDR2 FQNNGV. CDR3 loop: CASSLKLVEYGGELFF. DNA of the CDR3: TGTGCCAGCAGCTTAAAACTGGTAGAGTACGGCGGGGAGCTGTTTTTT.

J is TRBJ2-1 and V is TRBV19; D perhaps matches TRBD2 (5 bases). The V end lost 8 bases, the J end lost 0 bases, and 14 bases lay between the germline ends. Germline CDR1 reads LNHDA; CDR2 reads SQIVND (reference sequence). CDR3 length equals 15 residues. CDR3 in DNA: TGTGCCAGTGCCATCACCACTAGCTCCTACAATGAGCAGTTCTTC. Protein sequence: CASAITTSSYNEQFF.

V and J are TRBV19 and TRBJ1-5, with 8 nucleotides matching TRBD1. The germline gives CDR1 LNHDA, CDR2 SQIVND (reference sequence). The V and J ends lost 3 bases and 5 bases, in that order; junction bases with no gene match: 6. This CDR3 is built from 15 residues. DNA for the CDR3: TGTGCCAGTAGTATCTCGGGACAGGATCATCAGCCCCAGCATTTT. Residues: CASSISGQDHQPQHF.

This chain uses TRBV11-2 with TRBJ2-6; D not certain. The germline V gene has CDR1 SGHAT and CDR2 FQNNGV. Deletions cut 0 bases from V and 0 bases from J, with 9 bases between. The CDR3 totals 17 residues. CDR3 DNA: TGTGCCAGCAGCTTAGAGTTGGGTTCCTCTGGGGCCAACGTCCTGACTTTC. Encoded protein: CASSLELGSSGANVLTF.

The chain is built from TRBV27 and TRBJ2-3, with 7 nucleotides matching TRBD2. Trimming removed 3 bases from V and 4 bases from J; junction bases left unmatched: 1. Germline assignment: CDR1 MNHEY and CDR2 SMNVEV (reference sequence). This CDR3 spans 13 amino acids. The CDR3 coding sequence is TGTGCCAGCAGTTTTGGGGGGGCAGATACGCAGTATTTT. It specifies CASSFGGADTQYF.

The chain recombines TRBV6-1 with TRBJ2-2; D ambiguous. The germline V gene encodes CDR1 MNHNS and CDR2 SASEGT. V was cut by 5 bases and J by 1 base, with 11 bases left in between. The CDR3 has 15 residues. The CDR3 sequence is CASSSLDMNTGELFF. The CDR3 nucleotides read TGTGCCAGCAGTTCTCTTGACATGAACACCGGGGAGCTGTTTTTT.

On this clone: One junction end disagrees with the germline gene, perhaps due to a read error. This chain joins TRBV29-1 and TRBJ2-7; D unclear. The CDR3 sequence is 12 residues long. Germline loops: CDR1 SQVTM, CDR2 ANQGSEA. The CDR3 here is CSVEGISSEQYF. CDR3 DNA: TGCAGCGTTGAAGGCATATCCTCCGAGCAGTACTTC.

The CDR3 DNA reads TGCAGCGCAACAGGGGGCCGGAATCAGCCCCAGCATTTT. It translates to CSATGGRNQPQHF. V usage is TRBV29-1 and J usage is TRBJ1-5; TRBD1 matches at 9 bases. Germline CDR1 and CDR2: SQVTM and ANQGSEA. The V gene end was trimmed by 7 bases and the J gene end by 4 bases; junction bases not matched to a gene: 5. This CDR3 spans 13 amino acids.

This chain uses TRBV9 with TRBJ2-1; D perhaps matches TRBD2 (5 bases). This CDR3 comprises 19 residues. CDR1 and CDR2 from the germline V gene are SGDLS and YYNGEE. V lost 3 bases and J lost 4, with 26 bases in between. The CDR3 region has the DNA TGTGCCAGCAGCGACCCCGGACTCGCCGGGGTAGGTGGTTACAATGAGCAGTTCTTC. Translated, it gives CASSDPGLAGVGGYNEQFF.

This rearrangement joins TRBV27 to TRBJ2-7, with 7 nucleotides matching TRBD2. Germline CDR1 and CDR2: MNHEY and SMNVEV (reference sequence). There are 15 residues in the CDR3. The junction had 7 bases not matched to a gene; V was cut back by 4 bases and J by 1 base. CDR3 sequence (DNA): TGTGCCAGCAGTTCCCAGCGGGATCTTTCCTACGAGCAGTACTTC. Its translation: CASSSQRDLSYEQYF.

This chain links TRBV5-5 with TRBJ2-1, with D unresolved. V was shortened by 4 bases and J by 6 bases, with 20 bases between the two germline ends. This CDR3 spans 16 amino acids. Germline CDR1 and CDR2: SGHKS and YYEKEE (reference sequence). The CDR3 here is CASSLGKESGRNEQFF. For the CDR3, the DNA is TGTGCCAGCAGCCTAGGTAAGGAAAGTGGTCGCAATGAGCAGTTCTTC.

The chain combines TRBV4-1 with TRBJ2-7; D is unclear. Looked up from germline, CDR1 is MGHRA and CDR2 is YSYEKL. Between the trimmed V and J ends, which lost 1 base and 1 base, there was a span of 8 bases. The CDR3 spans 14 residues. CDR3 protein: CASSQASLSYEQYF. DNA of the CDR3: TGCGCCAGCAGCCAAGCTTCGTTATCCTACGAGCAGTACTTC.

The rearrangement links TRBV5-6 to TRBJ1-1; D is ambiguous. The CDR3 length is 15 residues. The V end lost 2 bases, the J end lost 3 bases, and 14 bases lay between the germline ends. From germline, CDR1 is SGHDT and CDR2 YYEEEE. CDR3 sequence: CASSFGYRDHTEAFF. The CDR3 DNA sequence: TGTGCCAGCAGCTTCGGGTATAGGGATCACACTGAAGCTTTCTTT.

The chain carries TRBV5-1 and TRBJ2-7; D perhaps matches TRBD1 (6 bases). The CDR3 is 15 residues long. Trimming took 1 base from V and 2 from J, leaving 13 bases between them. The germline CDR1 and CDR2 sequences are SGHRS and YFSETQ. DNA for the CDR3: TGCGCCAGCAGCTTGAAGCCCGGACAGCCCTACGAGCAGTACTTC. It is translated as CASSLKPGQPYEQYF. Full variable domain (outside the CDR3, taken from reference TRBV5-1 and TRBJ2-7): KAGVTQTPRYLIKTRGQQVTLSCSPISGHRSVSWYQQTPGQGLQFLFEYFSETQRNKGNFPGRFSGRQFSNSRSEMNVSTLELGDSALYLCASSLKPGQPYEQYFGPGTRLTVT.

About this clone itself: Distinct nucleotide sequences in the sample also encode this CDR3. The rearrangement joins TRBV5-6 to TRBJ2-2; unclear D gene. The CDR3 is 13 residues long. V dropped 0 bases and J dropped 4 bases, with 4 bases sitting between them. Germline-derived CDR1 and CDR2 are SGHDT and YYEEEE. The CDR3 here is CASSLGGTGELFF. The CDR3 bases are TGTGCCAGCAGCTTGGGAGGCACCGGGGAGCTGTTTTTT.

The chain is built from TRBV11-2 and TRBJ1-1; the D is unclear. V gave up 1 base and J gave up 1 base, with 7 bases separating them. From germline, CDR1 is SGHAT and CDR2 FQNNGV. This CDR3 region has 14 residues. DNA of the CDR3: TGTGCCAGCAGCTTAGCCAGGCCGAACACTGAAGCTTTCTTT. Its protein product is CASSLARPNTEAFF.

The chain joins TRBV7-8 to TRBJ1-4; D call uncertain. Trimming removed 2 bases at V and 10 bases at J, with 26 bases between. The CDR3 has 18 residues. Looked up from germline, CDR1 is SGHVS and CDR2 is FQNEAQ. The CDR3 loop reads CASSLSLPSRRSPPKLFF. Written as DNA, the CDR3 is TGTGCCAGCAGCTTATCGCTCCCGTCCCGGCGCTCGCCTCCAAAACTGTTTTTT.

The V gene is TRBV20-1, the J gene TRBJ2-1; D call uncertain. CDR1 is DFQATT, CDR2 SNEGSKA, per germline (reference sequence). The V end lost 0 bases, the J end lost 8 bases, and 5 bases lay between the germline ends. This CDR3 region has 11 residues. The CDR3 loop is CSARDGDEQFF. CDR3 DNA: TGCAGTGCTAGAGATGGAGATGAGCAGTTCTTC.

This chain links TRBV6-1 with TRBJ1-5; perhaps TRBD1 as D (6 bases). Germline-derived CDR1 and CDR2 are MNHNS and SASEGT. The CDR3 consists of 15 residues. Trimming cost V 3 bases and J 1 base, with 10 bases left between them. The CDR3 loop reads CASSEWTVSNQPQHF. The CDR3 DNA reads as TGTGCCAGCAGTGAGTGGACAGTCAGCAATCAGCCCCAGCATTTT.

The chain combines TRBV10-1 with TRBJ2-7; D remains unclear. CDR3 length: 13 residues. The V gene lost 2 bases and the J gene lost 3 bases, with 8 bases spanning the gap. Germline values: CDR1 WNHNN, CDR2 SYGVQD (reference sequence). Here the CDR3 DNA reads TGCGCCAGCAGTGAGCAGCCTTACTACGAGCAGTACTTC. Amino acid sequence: CASSEQPYYEQYF.

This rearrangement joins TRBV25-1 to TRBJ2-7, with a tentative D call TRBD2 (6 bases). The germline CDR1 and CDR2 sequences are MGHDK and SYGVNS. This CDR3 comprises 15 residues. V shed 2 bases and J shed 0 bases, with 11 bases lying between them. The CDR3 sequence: CASSEHGGSSYEQYF. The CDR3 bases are TGTGCCAGCAGTGAACATGGGGGGAGCTCCTACGAGCAGTACTTC.

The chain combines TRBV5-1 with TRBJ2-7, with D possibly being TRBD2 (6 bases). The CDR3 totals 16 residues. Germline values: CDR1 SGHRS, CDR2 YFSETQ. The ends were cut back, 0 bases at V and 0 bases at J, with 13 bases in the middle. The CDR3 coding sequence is TGCGCCAGCAGCTTGGAAGGGACTTACCGCTCCTACGAGCAGTACTTC. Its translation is CASSLEGTYRSYEQYF.

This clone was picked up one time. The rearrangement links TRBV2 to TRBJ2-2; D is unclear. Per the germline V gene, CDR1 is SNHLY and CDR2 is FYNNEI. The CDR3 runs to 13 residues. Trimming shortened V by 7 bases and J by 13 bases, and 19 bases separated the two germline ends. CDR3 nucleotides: TGTGCCAGCATGCTACCTCCCGAGGCCGGGCTGTTTTTT. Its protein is CASMLPPEAGLFF.

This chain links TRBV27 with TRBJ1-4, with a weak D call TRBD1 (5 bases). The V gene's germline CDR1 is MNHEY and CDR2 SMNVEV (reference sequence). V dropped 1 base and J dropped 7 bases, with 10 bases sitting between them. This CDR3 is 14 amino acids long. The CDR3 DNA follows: TGTGCCAGCAGTTTATATGGGGGAAGTGAAAAACTGTTTTTT. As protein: CASSLYGGSEKLFF. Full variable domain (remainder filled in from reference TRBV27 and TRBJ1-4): EAQVTQNPRYLITVTGKKLTVTCSQNMNHEYMSWYRQDPGLGLRQIYYSMNVEVTDKGDVPEGYKVSRKEKRNFPLILESPSPNQTSLYFCASSLYGGSEKLFFGSGTQLSVL.

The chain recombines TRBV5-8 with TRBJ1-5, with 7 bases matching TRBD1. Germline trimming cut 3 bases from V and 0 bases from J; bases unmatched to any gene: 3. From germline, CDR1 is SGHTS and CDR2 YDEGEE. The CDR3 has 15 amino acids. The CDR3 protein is CASSWGQHSNQPQHF. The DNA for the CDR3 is TGTGCCAGCAGCTGGGGACAGCATAGCAATCAGCCCCAGCATTTT.

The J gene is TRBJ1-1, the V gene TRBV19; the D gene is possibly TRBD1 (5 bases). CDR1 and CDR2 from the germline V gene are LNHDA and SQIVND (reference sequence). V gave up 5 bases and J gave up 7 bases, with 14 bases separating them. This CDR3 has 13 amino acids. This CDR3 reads CASSAGRRVEAFF. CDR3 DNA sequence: TGTGCCAGTAGTGCGGGACGGAGGGTTGAAGCTTTCTTT.

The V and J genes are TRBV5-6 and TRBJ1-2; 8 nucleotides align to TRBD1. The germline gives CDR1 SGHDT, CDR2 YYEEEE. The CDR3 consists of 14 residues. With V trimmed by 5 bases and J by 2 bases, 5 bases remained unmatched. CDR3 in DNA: TGTGCCAGCAGGATGGCAGGGGGCAACTATGGCTACACCTTC. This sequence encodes CASRMAGGNYGYTF.